By share, the clone carrying this T cell receptor beta chain counts as medium-sized. Its antigen is not known. The data were taken from a study of PD-1 blockade in classical Hodgkin lymphoma. Points from the study as a whole: Before treatment, complete responders showed about the same diversity as newly diagnosed patients. Reported baseline diversity: healthy donors highest, relapsed/refractory patients lowest.

Clones were sequenced by immunoSEQ multiplex PCR, and TCRdb holds only the in-frame ones, with some missing. Here the sample spans tens of thousands of clones, roughly 82% being singletons. All trial patients relapsed after autologous stem cell transplantation. V was cut by 5 bases and J by 0 bases, with 14 bases left in between. This CDR3 has 14 residues. Germline CDR1 SQVTM, CDR2 ANQGSEA. Sample: peripheral blood mononuclear cells (PBMCs), taken before the second cycle of nivolumab. The chain is built from TRBV29-1 and TRBJ2-7, with D perhaps TRBD1 or TRBD2 (5 bases each). The receptor's source is a human donor with classical Hodgkin lymphoma. Here the CDR3 DNA reads TGCAGCGTTTCCGGGACGGTCAGCTCCTACGAGCAGTACTTC. Its translation: CSVSGTVSSYEQYF.